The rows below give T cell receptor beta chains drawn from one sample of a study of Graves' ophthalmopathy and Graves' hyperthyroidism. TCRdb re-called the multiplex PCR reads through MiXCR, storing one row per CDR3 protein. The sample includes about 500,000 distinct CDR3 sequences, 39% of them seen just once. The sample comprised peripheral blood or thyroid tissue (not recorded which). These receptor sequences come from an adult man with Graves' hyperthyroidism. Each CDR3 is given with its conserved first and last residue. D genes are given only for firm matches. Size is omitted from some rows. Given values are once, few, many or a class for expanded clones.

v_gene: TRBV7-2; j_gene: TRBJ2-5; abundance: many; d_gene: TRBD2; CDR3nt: TGTGCCAGCAGCTTAATGTTTTGGGCGGGAGCTGTGGAGACCCAGTACTTC; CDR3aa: CASSLMFWAGAVETQYF
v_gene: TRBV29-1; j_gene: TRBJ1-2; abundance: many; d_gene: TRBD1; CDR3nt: TGCAGCGTGTGGAGGGGGCGCGACTATGGCTACACCTTC; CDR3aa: CSVWRGRDYGYTF
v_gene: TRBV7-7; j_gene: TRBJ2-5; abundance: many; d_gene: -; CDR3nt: TGTGCTAGCAGCTCATCACCGGGACATTTACTGTACCAAGAGACCCAGTACTTC; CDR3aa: CASSSSPGHLLYQETQYF
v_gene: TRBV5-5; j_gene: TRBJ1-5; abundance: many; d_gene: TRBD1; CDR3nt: TGTGCCAGCAGCTTGACAGGGGTTCAGCCCCAGCATTTT; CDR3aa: CASSLTGVQPQHF
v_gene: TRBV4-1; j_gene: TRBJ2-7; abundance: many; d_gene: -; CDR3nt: TGCGCCAGCAGCCAAGGACCCGGGGGCGGCTCCTACGAGCAGTACTTC; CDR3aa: CASSQGPGGGSYEQYF
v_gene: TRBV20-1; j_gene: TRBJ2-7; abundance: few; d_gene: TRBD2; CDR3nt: TGCAGTGCTACGACACTAGCGACGGAAAGGGAGCAGTACTTC; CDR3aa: CSATTLATEREQYF
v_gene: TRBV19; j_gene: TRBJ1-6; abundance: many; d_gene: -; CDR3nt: TGTGCCAGTAGTACCCCTGAGGGTCGATCACCCCTCCACTTT; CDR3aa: CASSTPEGRSPLHF
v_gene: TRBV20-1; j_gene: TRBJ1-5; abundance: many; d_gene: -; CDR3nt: TGCAGTGCTAGAGATTGGGGTATGGATCAGCCCCAGCATTTT; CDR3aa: CSARDWGMDQPQHF
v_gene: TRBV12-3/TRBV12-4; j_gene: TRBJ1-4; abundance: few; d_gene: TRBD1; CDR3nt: TGTGCCAGCAGCAAACAGGGGGCGTTGGGGAAACTGTTTTTT; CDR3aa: CASSKQGALGKLFF
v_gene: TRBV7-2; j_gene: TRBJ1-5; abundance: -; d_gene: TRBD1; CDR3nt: TGTGCCAGCAGCTTAGGGGGACAGTCCCAGCATTTT; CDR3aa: CASSLGGQSQHF
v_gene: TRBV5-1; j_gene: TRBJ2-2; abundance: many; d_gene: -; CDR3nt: TGCGCCAGCAGCTACTCTTTAGGGACCGAGGAGCTGTTTTTT; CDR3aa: CASSYSLGTEELFF
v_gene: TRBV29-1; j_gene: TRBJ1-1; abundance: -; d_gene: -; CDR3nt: TGCAGCTTGGTACGGAACACTGAAGCTTTCTTT; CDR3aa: CSLVRNTEAFF
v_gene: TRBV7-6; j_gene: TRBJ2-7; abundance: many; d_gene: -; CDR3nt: TGTGCCAGCAGCTTCCAGAACGGGACATCCTACGAGCAGTACTTC; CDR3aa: CASSFQNGTSYEQYF
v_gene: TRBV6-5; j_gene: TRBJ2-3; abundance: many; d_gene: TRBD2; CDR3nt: TGTGCCAGCAGCCTAGCGGGGTCTAGCACAGATACGCAGTATTTT; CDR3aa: CASSLAGSSTDTQYF
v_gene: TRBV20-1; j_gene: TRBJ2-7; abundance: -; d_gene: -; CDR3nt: TGCAGTGCTAGGAGGGGATCCTACGAGCAGTACTTC; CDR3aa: CSARRGSYEQYF
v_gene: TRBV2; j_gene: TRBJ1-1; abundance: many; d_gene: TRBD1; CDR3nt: TGTGCCAGCAGGGTACAGGGGGCCTATGCTGAAGCTTTCTTT; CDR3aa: CASRVQGAYAEAFF
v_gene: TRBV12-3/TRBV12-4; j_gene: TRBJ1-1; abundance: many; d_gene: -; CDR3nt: TGTGCCAGCAGTTTCGGTCAGCGGACTGAAGCTTTCTTT; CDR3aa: CASSFGQRTEAFF
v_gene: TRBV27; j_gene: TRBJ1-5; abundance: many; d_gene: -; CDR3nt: TGTGCCAGCTGGCAGGGAGGCAATCAGCCCCAGCATTTT; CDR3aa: CASWQGGNQPQHF
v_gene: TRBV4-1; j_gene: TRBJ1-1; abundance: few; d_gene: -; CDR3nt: TGCGCCAGCAGCCAAGTCGTCCAAGAGGCTGAAGCTTTCTTT; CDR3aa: CASSQVVQEAEAFF
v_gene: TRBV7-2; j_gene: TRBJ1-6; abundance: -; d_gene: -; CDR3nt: TGTGCCAGCAGCTTAGGTCAGCAATCCTCACCCCTCCACTTT; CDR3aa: CASSLGQQSSPLHF
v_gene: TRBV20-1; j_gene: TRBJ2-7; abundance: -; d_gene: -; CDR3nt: TGCAGTGCTAGAGAGGGTACGGTAGAGCAGTACTTC; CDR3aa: CSAREGTVEQYF
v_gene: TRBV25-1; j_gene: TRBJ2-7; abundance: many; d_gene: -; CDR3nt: TGTGCCAGCAGGAGAGGAGACGAGCAGTACTTC; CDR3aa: CASRRGDEQYF
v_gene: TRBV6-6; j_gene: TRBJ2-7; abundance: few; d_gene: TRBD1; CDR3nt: TGTGCCAGCAGTTTCGACCGCGGGACAGGGTTAGGGGAGCAGTACTTC; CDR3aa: CASSFDRGTGLGEQYF
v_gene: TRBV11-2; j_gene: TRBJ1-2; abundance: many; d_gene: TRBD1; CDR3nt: TGTGCCAGCAGCAGGTCCGGGACAGGGGTAGCTAACTATGGCTACACCTTC; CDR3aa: CASSRSGTGVANYGYTF
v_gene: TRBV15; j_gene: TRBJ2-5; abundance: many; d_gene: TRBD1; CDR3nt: TGTGCCACCAGCAGAGATCCAGGGGGCGGAGAGACCCAGTACTTC; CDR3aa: CATSRDPGGGETQYF
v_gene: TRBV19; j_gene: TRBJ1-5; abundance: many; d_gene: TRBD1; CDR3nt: TGTGCCAGTACCGCGGCACAGGGGGGACGGGGGCCCCAGCATTTT; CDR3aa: CASTAAQGGRGPQHF
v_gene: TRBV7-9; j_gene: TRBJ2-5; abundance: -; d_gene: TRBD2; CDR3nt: TGTGCCAGCAGCCCTCTTAGCGGGAGACGTGAGACCCAGTACTTC; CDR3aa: CASSPLSGRRETQYF
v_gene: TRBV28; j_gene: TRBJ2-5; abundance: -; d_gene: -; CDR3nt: TGTGCCAGCAGTTTATCCAGGGTGTTGGAGACCCAGTACTTC; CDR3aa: CASSLSRVLETQYF
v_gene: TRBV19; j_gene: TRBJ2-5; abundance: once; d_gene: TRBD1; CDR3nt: TGTGCCAGTAGTCGGGACAGGGCAGGAGAGACCCAGTACTTC; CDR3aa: CASSRDRAGETQYF
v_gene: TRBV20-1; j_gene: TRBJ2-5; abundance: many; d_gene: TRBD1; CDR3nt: TGCAGTGCTAGAGTTCCGGGACAGGGAGAGACCCAGTACTTC; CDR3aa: CSARVPGQGETQYF
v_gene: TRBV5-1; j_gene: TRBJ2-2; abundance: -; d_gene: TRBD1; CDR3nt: TGCGCCACCACCCGGTTCGGACCGGGACAGGGGAACACCGGGGAGCTGTTTTTT; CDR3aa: CATTRFGPGQGNTGELFF
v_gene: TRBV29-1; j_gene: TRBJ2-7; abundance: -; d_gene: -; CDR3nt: TGCAGCCTTGAGGGGGGCGCGGGCGAGCAGTACTTC; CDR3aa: CSLEGGAGEQYF
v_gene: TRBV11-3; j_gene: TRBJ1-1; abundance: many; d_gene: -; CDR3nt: TGTGCCAGCAGCTTGGCGGACAGCACTGAAGCTTTCTTT; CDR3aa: CASSLADSTEAFF
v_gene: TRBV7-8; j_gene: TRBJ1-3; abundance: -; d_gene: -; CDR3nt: TGTGCCAGCAGCTTTAGGGCGGGAACGTCTGGAAACACCATATATTTT; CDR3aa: CASSFRAGTSGNTIYF
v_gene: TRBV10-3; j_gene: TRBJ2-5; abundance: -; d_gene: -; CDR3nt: TGTGCCAGCAGTGAAGCATCACGCTTC; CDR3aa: CASSEASRF
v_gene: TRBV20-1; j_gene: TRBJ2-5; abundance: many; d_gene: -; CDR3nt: TGCAGTGCTATCCGGACGGGCTCCCAAGAGACCCAGTACTTC; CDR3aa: CSAIRTGSQETQYF
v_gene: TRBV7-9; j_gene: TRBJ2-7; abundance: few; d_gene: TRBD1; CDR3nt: TGTGCCACCGACAGGGGGCGGAACGAGCAGTACTTC; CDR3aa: CATDRGRNEQYF
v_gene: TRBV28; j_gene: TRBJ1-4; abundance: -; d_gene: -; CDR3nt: TGTGCCAGCAGTTTAGGGCGGGGGTTCGGTGAAAAACTGTTTTTT; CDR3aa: CASSLGRGFGEKLFF
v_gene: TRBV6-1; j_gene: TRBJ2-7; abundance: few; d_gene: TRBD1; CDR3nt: TGTGCGGGGAAGCCAGGGGGTAGCTACGAGCAGTACTTC; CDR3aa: CAGKPGGSYEQYF
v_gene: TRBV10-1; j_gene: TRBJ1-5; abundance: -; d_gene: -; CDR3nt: TGCGCCAGCACTTTAGACCGAGAAGTTAATCAGCCCCAGCATTTT; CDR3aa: CASTLDREVNQPQHF
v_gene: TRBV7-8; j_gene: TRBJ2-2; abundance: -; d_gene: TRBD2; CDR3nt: TGTGCCAGCAGCTTAGCGAGGACTAGCGTCCCCACCGGGGAGCTGTTTTTT; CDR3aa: CASSLARTSVPTGELFF
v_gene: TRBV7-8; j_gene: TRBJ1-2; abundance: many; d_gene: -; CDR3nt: TGTGCCAGCAGCTTAGAACAGGGTTTGAGGGGCTACACCTTC; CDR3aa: CASSLEQGLRGYTF
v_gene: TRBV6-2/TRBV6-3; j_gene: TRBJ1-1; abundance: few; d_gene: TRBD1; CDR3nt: TGTGCCAGCAGAGGTGACAGGGGGCGGGAGGCTTTCTTT; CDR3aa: CASRGDRGREAFF
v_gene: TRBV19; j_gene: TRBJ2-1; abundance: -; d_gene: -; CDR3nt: TGTGCCAGTAGTATGTCGTACAATGAGCAGTTCTTC; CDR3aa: CASSMSYNEQFF
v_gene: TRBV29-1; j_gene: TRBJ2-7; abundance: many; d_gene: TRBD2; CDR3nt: TGCAGCGTTGAAGGAGCGGGACTAGCGGGGGGGCCCTACGAGCAGTACTTC; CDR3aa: CSVEGAGLAGGPYEQYF
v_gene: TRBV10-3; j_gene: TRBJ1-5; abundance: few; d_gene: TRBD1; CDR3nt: TGTGCCAGCCGGGACAGGGATCAGCCCCAGCATTTT; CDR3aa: CASRDRDQPQHF
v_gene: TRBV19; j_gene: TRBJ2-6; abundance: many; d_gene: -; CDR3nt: TGTGCCAGTAGTATAGAGGTCTCTGGGGCCAACGTCCTGACTTTC; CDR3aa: CASSIEVSGANVLTF
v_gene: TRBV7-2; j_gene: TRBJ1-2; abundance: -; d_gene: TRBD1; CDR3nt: TGTGCCAGCAGCTACCCGGGACAGGGGGACGGCTACACCTTC; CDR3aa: CASSYPGQGDGYTF
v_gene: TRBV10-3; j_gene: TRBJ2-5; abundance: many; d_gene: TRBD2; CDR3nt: TGTGCCATCAGTGACGAACCCGGGCGACTAGCGGGTCGGAAGACCCAGTACTTC; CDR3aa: CAISDEPGRLAGRKTQYF
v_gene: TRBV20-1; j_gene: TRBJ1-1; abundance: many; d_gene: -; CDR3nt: TGCAGTGCTTCAAGACCCCCCGGCACTGAAGCTTTCTTT; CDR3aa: CSASRPPGTEAFF
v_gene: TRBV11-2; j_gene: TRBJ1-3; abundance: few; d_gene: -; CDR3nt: TGTGCCAGCAGATCCAATGGAAACACCATATATTTT; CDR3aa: CASRSNGNTIYF
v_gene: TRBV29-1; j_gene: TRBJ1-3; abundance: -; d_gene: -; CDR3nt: TGCAGCGCCGACACTGGAAACACCATATATTTT; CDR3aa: CSADTGNTIYF
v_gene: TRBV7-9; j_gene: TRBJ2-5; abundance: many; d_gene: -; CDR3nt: TGTGCCAGCAGCTTAGTGGCCTCTAGCGAAGGAGAGACCCAGTACTTC; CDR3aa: CASSLVASSEGETQYF
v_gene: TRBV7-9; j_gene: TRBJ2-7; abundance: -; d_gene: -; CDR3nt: TGTGCCAGCAGCGCCGCCTACGAGCAGCACTTC; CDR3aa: CASSAAYEQHF
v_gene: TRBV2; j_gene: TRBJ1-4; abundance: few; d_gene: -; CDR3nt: TGTGCCAGTAACAGGGTTGCTTCAACTAATGAAAAACTGTTTTTT; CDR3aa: CASNRVASTNEKLFF
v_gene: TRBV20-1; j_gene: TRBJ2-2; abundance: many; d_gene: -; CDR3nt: TGCAGTGCTAGAGACGGGGGATACACCGGGGAGCTGTTTTTT; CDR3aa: CSARDGGYTGELFF
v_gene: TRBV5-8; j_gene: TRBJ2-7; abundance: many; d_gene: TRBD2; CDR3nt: TGTGCCAGCAGCCCCGACGGGGGGGCGCGGGAGCAGTACTTC; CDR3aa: CASSPDGGAREQYF
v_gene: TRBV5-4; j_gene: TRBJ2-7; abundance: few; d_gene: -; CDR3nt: TGTGCCAGCAGCTTCGGGAGTGGGAGCTCCTACGAGCAGTACTTC; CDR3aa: CASSFGSGSSYEQYF
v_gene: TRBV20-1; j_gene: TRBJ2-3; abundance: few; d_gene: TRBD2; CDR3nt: TGCAGTGCTAGAATGGCGGGAGTAACAGATACGCAGTATTTT; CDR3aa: CSARMAGVTDTQYF
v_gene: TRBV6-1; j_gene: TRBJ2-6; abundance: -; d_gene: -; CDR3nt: TGTGCCAGCAGTGAAGTGGTGGGGACTCTCACCTCTGGGGCCAACGTCCTGACTTTC; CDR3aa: CASSEVVGTLTSGANVLTF